The following is a T cell receptor beta chain sequence with its context. Profiled with immunoSEQ multiplex PCR; TCRdb holds only in-frame clones, not every one. The sample carries roughly 15,000 clones, approximately 80% recorded once. This sample is drawn from a study of technical replicates of blood from a handful of donors. The germline CDR1 and CDR2 sequences are MNHNS and SASEGT. The CDR3 consists of 18 residues. Trimming removed 3 bases from V and 5 bases from J; junction bases left unmatched: 13. V usage is TRBV6-1 and J usage is TRBJ1-2; TRBD1 matches 12 bases. The sample consisted of PBMCs. This TCR was recovered from a human donor in good health. The CDR3 nucleotides read TGTGCCAGCAGTGAGGTCAGGGACAGGGGGCTTTCAAGGTATGGCTACACCTTC. It specifies CASSEVRDRGLSRYGYTF.